These 32 T cell receptor beta chains were sequenced from one sample in a study of blood T cell repertoires in COVID-19. This table comes from immunoSEQ multiplex PCR, and its TCRdb copy is limited to in-frame clones, with some not included. The sample includes under 350,000 clones, approximately 86% of them seen just once. The sample comprised peripheral blood. These receptors all stem from a man between 65 and 79 years old with acute or convalescent COVID-19.

The table lists this clone with a count of one. The chain carries TRBV3-1 (or the pseudogene TRBV3-2) and TRBJ2-2; D possibly corresponds to TRBD1 (6 bases). The CDR3 has 14 residues. Trimming pared 4 bases from V and 6 bases from J, leaving 12 bases between. Germline lookup yields CDR1 LGHDT and CDR2 YNNKEL (reference sequence). CDR3 coding DNA: TGTGCCAGCAGCCCGCTACAGGGCTCCGGGGAGCTGTTTTTT. Translation: CASSPLQGSGELFF.

This clone was counted a few times. The rearrangement links TRBV29-1 to TRBJ1-5, with D perhaps matching TRBD1 (5 bases). The germline V and J ends were trimmed by 4 bases and 0 bases, with 7 bases remaining between them. This CDR3 comprises 13 residues. CDR1 and CDR2 from the germline V gene are SQVTM and ANQGSEA. CDR3 residues: CSVVTDSNQPQHF. CDR3 nucleotides: TGCAGCGTTGTGACAGATAGCAATCAGCCCCAGCATTTT.

CDR3 amino acids: CASSFRGNNEQFF. DNA of the CDR3: TGTGCCAGCAGTTTCCGAGGAAACAATGAGCAGTTCTTC. V is TRBV12-3 or TRBV12-4 and J is TRBJ2-1, with D uncertain. The CDR3 is made up of 13 amino acids. V was cut by 3 bases and J by 5 bases, with 8 bases left in between.

The chain links TRBV6-5 to TRBJ1-1; TRBD1 agrees at 7 bases. The germline gives CDR1 MNHEY, CDR2 SVGAGI. Losses at the gene ends were 6 bases for V and 5 bases for J; bases not matched to a gene: 9. This CDR3 comprises 14 residues. This CDR3 is CASRRQGSRTEAFF. DNA for the CDR3: TGTGCCAGCAGGCGACAGGGATCCCGGACTGAAGCTTTCTTT.

The chain combines TRBV7-2 with TRBJ2-5, with 8 bases matching TRBD1. There are 15 residues in the CDR3. The germline CDR1 and CDR2 sequences are SGHTA and FQGNSA. V lost 1 base, J lost 5 bases, and 6 bases stayed unmatched. This CDR3 is CASSLDRQGAETQYF. The DNA of the CDR3 is TGTGCCAGCAGCTTAGATAGGCAGGGGGCGGAGACCCAGTACTTC. Drawing the rest from reference TRBV7-2 and TRBJ2-5, the complete variable domain is GAGVSQSPSNKVTEKGKDVELRCDPISGHTALYWYRQSLGQGLEFLIYFQGNSAPDKSGLPSDRFSAERTGGSVSTLTIQRTQQEDSAVYLCASSLDRQGAETQYFGPGTRLLVL.

The V and J genes are TRBV7-9 and TRBJ1-6, with 8 bases fitting TRBD1. The V gene's germline CDR1 is SEHNR and CDR2 FQNEAQ (reference sequence). The J segment lost 5 bases and the V segment lost 5 bases, leaving 8 bases of the junction unmatched. The CDR3 length is 16 residues. CDR3 sequence reads: CASSPPDRVNNSPLHF. In DNA form, the CDR3 reads TGTGCCAGCAGCCCACCGGACAGGGTAAATAATTCACCCCTCCACTTT.

The chain joins TRBV7-6 to TRBJ2-3, with D possibly TRBD2 on 5 matching bases. This CDR3 has 14 amino acids. CDR1 and CDR2 from the germline V gene are SGHVS and FNYEAQ. V shed 2 bases and J shed 0 bases, with 6 bases lying between them. CDR3: CASSLSGSTDTQYF. CDR3 DNA sequence: TGTGCCAGCAGCTTAAGCGGAAGCACAGATACGCAGTATTTT. The full variable domain, with the rest looked up from reference TRBV7-6 and TRBJ2-3, is GAGVSQSPRYKVTKRGQDVALRCDPISGHVSLYWYRQALGQGPEFLTYFNYEAQQDKSGLPNDRFSAERPEGSISTLTIQRTEQRDSAMYRCASSLSGSTDTQYFGPGTRLTVL.

The rearrangement joins TRBV28 to TRBJ2-7; TRBD1 matches 8 bases. The CDR3 is made up of 15 amino acids. CDR1 MDHEN and CDR2 SYDVKM come from the germline V gene. V gave up 5 bases and J gave up 5 bases; unmatched junction bases: 11. The DNA of the CDR3 is TGTGCCAGCAGTCCTCCCGGACAGGGAATCGACGAGCAGTACTTC. This gives the protein CASSPPGQGIDEQYF.

This clone was counted a single time. This rearrangement joins TRBV4-3 to TRBJ1-4; perhaps TRBD1 as D (5 bases). Germline CDR1 reads LGHNA; CDR2 reads YSLEER. V was clipped by 0 bases and J by 7 bases, with 9 bases between them. This CDR3 contains 14 residues. CDR3 sequence (DNA): TGCGCCAGCAGCCAAGATCAGGGTCGTGAAAAACTGTTTTTT. This sequence encodes CASSQDQGREKLFF.

This rearrangement joins TRBV11-2 to TRBJ1-5; 10 bases align to TRBD1. The J segment lost 9 bases and the V segment lost 4 bases, leaving 6 bases of the junction unmatched. The CDR3 has 14 amino acids. Germline V gives CDR1 SGHAT, CDR2 FQNNGV. Written as DNA, the CDR3 is TGTGCCAGCAGCTCGGACAGGGGGATTGGGCCCCAGCATTTT. Protein sequence: CASSSDRGIGPQHF.

This chain links TRBV6-5 with TRBJ2-3; 9 bases map to TRBD2. The CDR3 covers 15 residues. The trim removed 8 bases at V and 3 bases at J, leaving 9 bases unmatched. Germline CDR1 reads MNHEY; CDR2 reads SVGAGI. The CDR3 sequence is CASRGRGGATDTQYF. CDR3 bases: TGTGCCAGCCGCGGGCGGGGGGGCGCTACAGATACGCAGTATTTT.

This rearrangement joins TRBV27 to TRBJ1-6; possibly TRBD1 for D (6 bases). The CDR3 is made up of 15 amino acids. V gave up 7 bases and J gave up 10 bases, with 20 bases separating them. Germline V CDR1 and CDR2: MNHEY, SMNVEV (reference sequence). The CDR3 here is CASKPEQGINSPLHF. The CDR3 nucleotides are TGTGCCAGCAAACCCGAACAGGGAATTAACTCACCCCTCCACTTT.

V gene TRBV15 combines with J gene TRBJ2-7; 8 bases agree with TRBD2. Trimming took 0 bases from V and 3 from J; bases not matched to a gene: 4. CDR3 length equals 15 residues. CDR1 is LNHNV and CDR2 is YYDKDF in the germline V gene (reference sequence). The CDR3 nucleotides read TGTGCCACCAGCAGAGACAGCGGGGGCCGCTACGAGCAGTACTTC. It is translated as CATSRDSGGRYEQYF.

This chain joins TRBV7-2 and TRBJ2-1, with 8 bases matching TRBD2. Germline CDR1 reads SGHTA; CDR2 reads FQGNSA. The CDR3 has 15 amino acids. V gave up 4 bases and J gave up 4 bases; unmatched junction bases: 6. The CDR3 sequence: CASSSTSGAYNEQFF. Here the CDR3 DNA reads TGTGCCAGCAGCTCCACTAGCGGAGCTTACAATGAGCAGTTCTTC.

The chain recombines TRBV7-9 with TRBJ1-1; D not certain. Trimming left V 1 base short and J 7 bases short, with 10 bases between. The CDR3 covers 13 residues. CDR1 and CDR2 (germline): SEHNR, FQNEAQ (reference sequence). CDR3 sequence reads: CASSLVSGHEAFF. Written as DNA, the CDR3 is TGTGCCAGCAGCTTAGTGTCAGGCCATGAAGCTTTCTTT.

This clone was detected only once. V gene TRBV28 combines with J gene TRBJ1-3, with unresolved D. Germline V gene data show CDR1 as MDHEN and CDR2 as SYDVKM. The CDR3 is made up of 15 amino acids. V lost 6 bases, J lost 0 bases, and 12 bases lay in between. The CDR3 spells CASSQPGISGNTIYF. DNA of the CDR3: TGTGCCAGCAGCCAACCGGGGATCTCTGGAAACACCATATATTTT.

V is TRBV7-2 and J is TRBJ1-1; possible D gene TRBD1, 6 bases. Germline-derived CDR1 and CDR2 are SGHTA and FQGNSA. The CDR3 has 14 residues. V was shortened by 1 base and J by 4 bases, with 10 bases between the two germline ends. CDR3 loop: CASSLVLGATEAFF. The DNA for the CDR3 is TGTGCCAGCAGCTTAGTATTGGGGGCCACTGAAGCTTTCTTT.

V and J are TRBV19 and TRBJ1-5, with TRBD1 matching 10 bases. The CDR3 runs to 15 residues. After removal of 6 bases from V and 4 bases from J, the junction contained 6 bases not matched to a gene. Germline V gives CDR1 LNHDA, CDR2 SQIVND (reference sequence). The CDR3 loop is CASRTRTGGNQPQHF. The CDR3 DNA reads as TGTGCCAGTAGGACTCGGACAGGGGGAAATCAGCCCCAGCATTTT.

V is TRBV30 and J is TRBJ2-3, with D perhaps TRBD1 (6 bases). The V end lost 4 bases, the J end lost 0 bases, and 14 bases lay between the germline ends. CDR3 length: 15 amino acids. In germline, CDR1 is GTSNPN, CDR2 SVGIG (reference sequence). This chain's CDR3 is CAWKLGGSSTDTQYF. CDR3 in DNA: TGTGCCTGGAAGTTAGGGGGTTCTAGCACAGATACGCAGTATTTT.

The table lists this clone with a count of one. The chain is built from TRBV5-4 and TRBJ1-1; 7 bases match TRBD1. The germline V gene has CDR1 SGHNT and CDR2 YYREEE (reference sequence). Trimming took 1 base from V and 5 from J; bases not matched to a gene: 8. CDR3 size: 15 residues. The CDR3 loop reads CASSLTKQGRTEAFF. The DNA for the CDR3 is TGTGCCAGCAGCTTGACAAAACAGGGGAGAACTGAAGCTTTCTTT.

This chain connects TRBV4-2 to TRBJ2-3; D is perhaps TRBD2 (6 bases). Trimming left V 0 bases short and J 10 bases short, with 14 bases between. The CDR3 length is 14 residues. Germline V gives CDR1 LGHNA, CDR2 YNFKEQ. The CDR3 spells CASSQDKDGGAQYF. CDR3 nucleotides: TGTGCCAGCAGCCAAGATAAGGACGGAGGGGCGCAGTATTTT.

The V call is TRBV28, the J call TRBJ1-1; tentatively, D is TRBD1 (5 bases). CDR1 and CDR2 from the germline V gene are MDHEN and SYDVKM. The CDR3 is 13 residues long. V gave up 5 bases and J gave up 8 bases, with 15 bases separating them. This chain's CDR3 is CASSIMARGEAFF. The CDR3 DNA reads TGTGCCAGCAGTATTATGGCCCGGGGGGAAGCTTTCTTT.

This clone came up a few times. CDR3 sequence (DNA): TGTGCCAGCAGCCATCCTAGCGGGAGAATAACCGGGGAGCTGTTTTTT. This encodes CASSHPSGRITGELFF. The rearrangement links TRBV14 to TRBJ2-2; 10 bases map to TRBD2. Looked up from germline, CDR1 is SGHDN and CDR2 is FVKESK. CDR3 length equals 16 residues. The V and J ends lost 3 bases and 5 bases, in that order; junction bases with no gene match: 6.

This clone has only a few counts. The V and J genes are TRBV3-1 (or the pseudogene TRBV3-2) and TRBJ2-7; the D gene is possibly TRBD2 (5 bases). There are 12 residues in the CDR3. The V gene lost 3 bases and the J gene lost 7 bases, with 10 bases spanning the gap. Germline values: CDR1 LGHDT, CDR2 YNNKEL (reference sequence). The CDR3 DNA follows: TGTGCCAGCAGCCAGAGGACGGGGGAGCAGTACTTC. Encoded protein: CASSQRTGEQYF.

This chain joins TRBV5-6 and TRBJ2-5, with D uncertain. There are 13 residues in the CDR3. Trimming took off 4 bases at V and 2 bases at J, with 9 bases between the two ends. Germline CDR1 and CDR2: SGHDT and YYEEEE. CDR3 protein: CASSRLSQETQYF. CDR3 sequence (DNA): TGTGCCAGCAGCAGACTTTCACAAGAGACCCAGTACTTC.

The gene calls are TRBV21-1 and TRBJ1-6; TRBD1 is the table's D call and was not checked against the DNA. TRBV21-1 is marked as a pseudogene. This CDR3 region has 17 residues. CDR3 sequence: CASSKLGQRIYNSPLHF. CDR3 DNA sequence: TGTGCCAGCAGCAAATTGGGACAGAGGATCTATAATTCACCCCTCCACTTT.

The chain links TRBV4-3 to TRBJ2-7; maybe TRBD2 (7 bases). V was trimmed by 0 bases and J by 0 bases, leaving 12 bases between them. This CDR3 has 16 residues. Germline V lookup: CDR1 LGHNA, CDR2 YSLEER. CDR3 region: CASSQDAGDISYEQYF. The DNA for the CDR3 is TGCGCCAGCAGCCAAGATGCGGGGGACATCTCCTACGAGCAGTACTTC.

This rearrangement joins TRBV6-2 or TRBV6-3 to TRBJ1-6, with D perhaps TRBD1 (5 bases). From germline, CDR1 is MNHEY and CDR2 SVGEGT. The CDR3 covers 15 residues. V gave up 5 bases and J gave up 8 bases, with 16 bases separating them. CDR3 in DNA: TGTGCCAGCAGTCTGGGAGGGGTATATGATTCACCCCTCCACTTT. Its translation is CASSLGGVYDSPLHF.

This chain links TRBV28 with TRBJ1-2; TRBD1 matches 8 bases. This CDR3 has 19 amino acids. The V and J ends lost 4 bases and 7 bases, in that order; junction bases with no gene match: 23. Per the germline V gene, CDR1 is MDHEN and CDR2 is SYDVKM. This CDR3 is CASSSPGAGGERFVFGYTF. DNA for the CDR3: TGTGCCAGCAGTTCCCCAGGCGCAGGGGGCGAAAGATTCGTATTTGGCTACACCTTC.

The CDR3 loop reads CASSQDGRGRTQYF. DNA for the CDR3: TGCGCCAGCAGCCAAGATGGGAGGGGTCGGACGCAGTATTTT. V gene TRBV4-1 combines with J gene TRBJ2-3; 7 bases line up with TRBD2. J was trimmed by 9 bases and V by 0 bases; bases with no gene match: 6. The CDR3 runs 14 residues. Germline V gene data show CDR1 as MGHRA and CDR2 as YSYEKL.

This chain links TRBV2 with TRBJ2-3; the match to TRBD2 covers 8 bases. Germline V gene data show CDR1 as SNHLY and CDR2 as FYNNEI. The ends lost 8 bases at V and 0 bases at J; junction bases unmatched: 1. This CDR3 comprises 13 residues. In nucleotides, the CDR3 is TGTGCCAGCCGGGGGGGTAGCACAGATACGCAGTATTTT. As protein: CASRGGSTDTQYF.

The chain uses TRBV7-9 and TRBJ1-5, with a weak D call TRBD1 (6 bases). Trimming removed 7 bases from V and 4 bases from J, with 11 bases in between. This CDR3 has 13 amino acids. CDR1 SEHNR and CDR2 FQNEAQ come from the germline V gene (reference sequence). CDR3 nucleotides: TGTGCCAGCACTACAGGGAGTAATCAGCCCCAGCATTTT. Its translation: CASTTGSNQPQHF.